This T cell receptor beta chain was captured by sequencing in a study of shared clonotypes between healthy human individuals. Study-wide results and caveats: A reduction in generation probabilities was seen for non-shared clonotypes relative to those shared by all four donors.

Profiled with immunoSEQ multiplex PCR; TCRdb holds only in-frame clones, not every one. Found here are more than 1,200,000 clones, approximately 98.5% of them singletons; the top ten hold over 0.3%. A word on this clone: Its cognate antigen is unknown.

V dropped 4 bases and J dropped 6; count of bases not matched to a gene: 5. Germline CDR1 is SGHDT and CDR2 is YYEEEE. The CDR3 is made up of 14 amino acids. Sequenced material: naive CD4+ T cells sorted from blood. Subset specified: CD45RA+ positively selected. The sequence derives from a man younger than 40 in good health. The rearrangement joins TRBV5-6 to TRBJ2-2; 8 nucleotides line up with TRBD2. CDR3 nucleotide sequence: TGTGCCAGCAGCCCGGGGGGGGTCCCCGGGGAGCTGTTTTTT. Translation: CASSPGGVPGELFF. Based on the CDR3 plus reference TRBV5-6 and TRBJ2-2, the full variable domain is DAGVTQSPTHLIKTRGQQVTLRCSPKSGHDTVSWYQQALGQGPQFIFQYYEEEERQRGNFPDRFSGHQFPNYSSELNVNALLLGDSALYLCASSPGGVPGELFFGEGSRLTVL.